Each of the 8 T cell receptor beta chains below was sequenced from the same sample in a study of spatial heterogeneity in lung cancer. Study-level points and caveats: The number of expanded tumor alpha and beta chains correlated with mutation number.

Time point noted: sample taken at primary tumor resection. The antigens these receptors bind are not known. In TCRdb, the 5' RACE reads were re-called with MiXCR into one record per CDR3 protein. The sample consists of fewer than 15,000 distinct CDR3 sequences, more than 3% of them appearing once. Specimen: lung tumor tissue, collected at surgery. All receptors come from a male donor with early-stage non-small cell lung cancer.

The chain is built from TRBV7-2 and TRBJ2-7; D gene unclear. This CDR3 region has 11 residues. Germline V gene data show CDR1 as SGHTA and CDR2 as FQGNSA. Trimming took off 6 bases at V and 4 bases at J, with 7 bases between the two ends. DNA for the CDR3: TGTGCCAGCAGTCGACGTTACGAGCAGTACTTC. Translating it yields CASSRRYEQYF. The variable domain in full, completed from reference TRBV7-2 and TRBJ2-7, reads GAGVSQSPSNKVTEKGKDVELRCDPISGHTALYWYRQSLGQGLEFLIYFQGNSAPDKSGLPSDRFSAERTGGSVSTLTIQRTQQEDSAVYLCASSRRYEQYFGPGTRLTVT.

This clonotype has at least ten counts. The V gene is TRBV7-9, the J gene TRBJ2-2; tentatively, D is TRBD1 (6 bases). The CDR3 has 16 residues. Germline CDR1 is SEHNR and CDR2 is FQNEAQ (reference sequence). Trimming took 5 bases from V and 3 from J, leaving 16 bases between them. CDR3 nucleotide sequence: TGTGCCAGCAGCCCCGGGTCATCAGGGGACACCGGGGAGCTGTTTTTT. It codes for CASSPGSSGDTGELFF.

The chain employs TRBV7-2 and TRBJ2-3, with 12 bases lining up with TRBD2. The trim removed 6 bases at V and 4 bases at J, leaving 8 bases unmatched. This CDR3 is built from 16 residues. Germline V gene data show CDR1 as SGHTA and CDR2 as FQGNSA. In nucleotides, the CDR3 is TGTGCCAGCAGTCGACTAGCGGGGGTTGGCGCAGATACGCAGTATTTT. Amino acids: CASSRLAGVGADTQYF.

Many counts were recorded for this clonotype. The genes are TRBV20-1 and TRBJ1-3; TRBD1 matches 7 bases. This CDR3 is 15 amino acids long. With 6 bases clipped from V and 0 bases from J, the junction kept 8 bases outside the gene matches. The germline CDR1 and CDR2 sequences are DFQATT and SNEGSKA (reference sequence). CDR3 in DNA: TGCAGTGCCGGACGACAGGGCGTCTCTGGAAACACCATATATTTT. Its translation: CSAGRQGVSGNTIYF.

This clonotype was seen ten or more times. The CDR3 region is CASSEEGGGRSLQFF. The CDR3 DNA sequence: TGTGCCAGCAGTGAGGAGGGGGGGGGCAGGTCCCTGCAGTTCTTC. The V call is TRBV2, the J call TRBJ2-1; the D gene is possibly TRBD2 (7 bases). The CDR3 length is 15 residues. The germline CDR1 and CDR2 sequences are SNHLY and FYNNEI. Trimming shortened V by 3 bases and J by 12 bases, and 21 bases separated the two germline ends.

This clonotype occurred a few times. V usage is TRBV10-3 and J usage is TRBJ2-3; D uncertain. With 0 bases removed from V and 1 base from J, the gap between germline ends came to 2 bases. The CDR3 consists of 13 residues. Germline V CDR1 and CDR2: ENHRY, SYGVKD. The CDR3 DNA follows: TGTGCCATCAGTGAGTCCGGCACAGATACGCAGTATTTT. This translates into CAISESGTDTQYF.

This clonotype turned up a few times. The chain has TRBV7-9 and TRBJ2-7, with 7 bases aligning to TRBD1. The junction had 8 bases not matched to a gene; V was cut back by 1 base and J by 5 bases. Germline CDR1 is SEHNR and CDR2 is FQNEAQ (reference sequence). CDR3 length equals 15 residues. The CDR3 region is CASSLGYRGTDEQYF. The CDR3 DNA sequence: TGTGCCAGCAGCTTAGGATACAGGGGTACCGACGAGCAGTACTTC.

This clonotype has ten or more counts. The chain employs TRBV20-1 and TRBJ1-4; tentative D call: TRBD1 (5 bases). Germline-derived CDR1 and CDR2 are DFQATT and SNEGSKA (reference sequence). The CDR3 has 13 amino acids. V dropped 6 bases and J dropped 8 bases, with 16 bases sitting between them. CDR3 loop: CSARPGTEEKLFF. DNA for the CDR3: TGCAGTGCCCGTCCGGGGACGGAAGAAAAACTGTTTTTT.